This T cell receptor beta chain comes out of a study of blood T cell repertoires in COVID-19 (dated by TCRdb to 2018 to 2020). In terms of the full investigation: Samples covering the acute and convalescent phases of COVID-19 were provided by collaborators in the United States, Italy and Spain. The prospective study material was composed of cDNA or gDNA derived from T cells, B-cell-depleted T cells, or PBMCs. The dataset comprised deeply sampled blood TCRbeta repertoires from subjects exposed to, actively infected with, or recovered from COVID-19. The repertoires were made available in a free public database intended to serve as a resource for research on the immune response to SARS-CoV-2. Samples were obtained from the ongoing ImmuneRACE study (first 160 participants) and from roughly 1,300 subjects provided by 6 global collaborators. Nearly every sample came with metadata listing a de-identified subject ID, COVID-19 status, age in years and sex. Where HLA class I and class II types were available, the types were taken from metadata supplied by the sample provider, not from assay-based typing.

From a lookup of the germline V gene, CDR1 and CDR2 are LGHNT and FRNRAP. Between the V and J ends, shortened by 2 bases and 1 base respectively, the junction contains 5 bases. The CDR3 starts with the cysteine, ends with the phenylalanine, and has 13 residues. The retained sequence is limited to the CDR3, 39 bases, with the frame set at the first base. TCRbeta CDR3 regions were amplified from genomic DNA using the immunoSEQ Assay, a bias-controlled multiplex PCR. Concerning the study's data processing: The number of nucleated cells in each sample was estimated from the amplification of reference gene primers within the assay. Sequence reads were collapsed and filtered to measure the absolute abundance of every unique TCRbeta CDR3 rearrangement. Productive Simpson clonality was computed per sample as the square root of Simpson's diversity index over productive rearrangements. Held by TCRdb, this immuneACCESS table contains in-frame sequences only and omits some clones. Under half of the omission traces to an unresolved V gene where checked; the cause of the rest is unknown. V and J calls and clone size are copied from that table; D and trimming were computed from the DNA. Counted in this sample were around 480,000 clones; roughly 87% of them appeared once. The ten top clones hold roughly 0.72% of the sample.

Enrolling through a virtual design, the prospective study's participants ranged in age from roughly 18 to 89 years and lived across roughly 23 United States geographic areas. Cohort assignment in the prospective study relied on participant-reported clinical history from a screening survey and a study questionnaire. ImmuneRACE Cohort 3 recovered participants were defined by two consecutive negative NP/OP PCR tests, healthcare professional clearance, or symptom resolution. Mobile phlebotomists in the prospective study collected whole blood, serum and a nasopharyngeal or oropharyngeal swab from every participant. Over a roughly 2-month period, participants in the prospective study had the option of providing additional blood draws and questionnaires. Before DNA extraction, prospective study blood samples were shipped either frozen or at room temperature. Concerning this clone itself: Its antigen remains unidentified. No quality values exist for individual bases; no much larger clone is one base distant.

The investigation overall reported the following: How much clinical and demographic metadata was included differed by source and by participant, and the metadata was provided uncurated.

The sequence derives from a woman younger than 35 who had recovered from COVID-19. The chain couples TRBV12-5 to TRBJ1-1, with no reliable assignment of the D segment. Sequencing was done on a sample of PBMCs or T cells enriched from blood (not recorded which). The base sequence is TGTGCTAGTGGTTTGCAGTGGAACACTGAAGCTTTCTTT. Translation gives CASGLQWNTEAFF. Extended through the reference TRBV12-5 and TRBJ1-1 proteins, this CDR3 yields the full variable domain: DARVTQTPRHKVTEMGQEVTMRCQPILGHNTVFWYRQTMMQGLELLAYFRNRAPLDDSGMPKDRFSAEMPDATLATLKIQPSEPRDSAVYFCASGLQWNTEAFFGQGTRLTVV.